Shown below are 25 T cell receptor beta chains from a single sample sequenced in a study of vaccination and CD4 T cells after COVID-19. Cultured CD4+ T cells had their DNA profiled by the Oncomine TCR Beta short-read assay. TCRdb ran MiXCR on the PCR reads and lists one entry per CDR3 protein. The sample lists about 14,000 distinct CDR3 sequences, 63% occurring once. These receptors' antigens are unknown. The treatment is: approximately 9-day PBMC culture with coronavirus spike peptide pools or control peptides (ViraFEST assay). Sequencing used CD4+ T cells from blood, cultured in vitro. The receptors derive from a human donor who had recovered from COVID-19.

V gene TRBV20-1 combines with J gene TRBJ1-5; TRBD1 matches at 7 bases. The V gene end was trimmed by 6 bases and the J gene end by 10 bases; junction bases not matched to a gene: 12. The germline CDR1 and CDR2 sequences are DFQATT and SNEGSKA (reference sequence). This CDR3 comprises 13 residues. The chain's CDR3 is CSANDRVDGPQHF. In DNA form, the CDR3 reads TGCAGTGCAAACGACAGGGTTGATGGACCCCAGCATTTT.

The chain links TRBV6-5 to TRBJ1-5, with no clear D. Germline CDR1 is MNHEY and CDR2 is SVGAGI. V was shortened by 1 base and J by 6 bases, with 10 bases between the two germline ends. The CDR3 runs to 14 residues. CDR3 nucleotide sequence: TGTGCCAGCAGTTACTGGGAAGGTGGTCAGCCCCAGCATTTT. Translating gives CASSYWEGGQPQHF.

The chain employs TRBV18 and TRBJ1-1, with D unclear. The germline V gene encodes CDR1 KGHSH and CDR2 LQKENI. This CDR3 is built from 13 residues. V dropped 1 base and J dropped 3 bases, with 6 bases sitting between them. CDR3 in DNA: TGTGCCAGCTCACCACTGGAGGACACTGAAGCTTTCTTT. This translates into CASSPLEDTEAFF. The whole variable domain, filled in from reference TRBV18 and TRBJ1-1, reads NAGVMQNPRHLVRRRGQEARLRCSPMKGHSHVYWYRQLPEEGLKFMVYLQKENIIDESGMPKERFSAEFPKEGPSILRIQQVVRGDSAAYFCASSPLEDTEAFFGQGTRLTVV.

This clonotype appeared once. This sequence joins TRBV11-2 and TRBJ1-6; D is uncertain. In germline, CDR1 is SGHAT, CDR2 FQNNGV. This CDR3 region has 15 residues. V was trimmed by 1 base and J by 4 bases, leaving 8 bases between them. The CDR3 sequence is CASSLGPEYNSPLHF. The CDR3 DNA sequence: TGTGCCAGCAGCTTAGGGCCAGAGTATAATTCACCCCTCCACTTT.

The chain couples TRBV20-1 to TRBJ1-1, with 8 bases lining up with TRBD1. Germline V gives CDR1 DFQATT, CDR2 SNEGSKA (reference sequence). The junction had 2 bases not matched to a gene; V was cut back by 0 bases and J by 5 bases. CDR3 size: 13 residues. In DNA form, the CDR3 reads TGCAGTGCTAGAGACCAGGGGGCGACTGAAGCTTTCTTT. It translates to CSARDQGATEAFF.

The table lists this clonotype with a few counts. The genes are TRBV7-6 and TRBJ1-1; 7 positions agree with TRBD1. Germline V gene lookup returns CDR1 SGHVS and CDR2 FNYEAQ. Unmatched junction bases numbered 6, after V lost 4 bases and J lost 4 bases. The CDR3 covers 14 residues. CDR3 amino acids: CASSYQGGLTEAFF. The CDR3 nucleotides are TGTGCCAGCAGCTATCAGGGGGGACTCACTGAAGCTTTCTTT.

This rearrangement joins TRBV19 to TRBJ1-5; TRBD1 matches at 8 bases. The V gene end was trimmed by 6 bases and the J gene end by 2 bases; junction bases not matched to a gene: 3. The V gene's germline CDR1 is LNHDA and CDR2 SQIVND (reference sequence). The CDR3 contains 14 residues. This CDR3 is CASSPTGGNQPQHF. The DNA of the CDR3 is TGTGCCAGTAGCCCGACAGGGGGCAATCAGCCCCAGCATTTT. The variable domain in full, completed from reference TRBV19 and TRBJ1-5, reads DGGITQSPKYLFRKEGQNVTLSCEQNLNHDAMYWYRQDPGQGLRLIYYSQIVNDFQKGDIAEGYSVSREKKESFPLTVTSAQKNPTAFYLCASSPTGGNQPQHFGDGTRLSIL.

This clonotype was picked up one time. This sequence joins TRBV28 and TRBJ1-5; TRBD1 is a possible D gene (5 bases). Germline assignment: CDR1 MDHEN and CDR2 SYDVKM. CDR3 size: 15 residues. V gave up 6 bases and J gave up 1 base, with 13 bases separating them. CDR3 sequence: CASRRAGRSNQPQHF. The CDR3 DNA reads TGTGCCAGCAGGCGGGCAGGGAGAAGCAATCAGCCCCAGCATTTT.

The rearrangement joins TRBV7-2 to TRBJ1-1; D is unclear. Deletions cut 5 bases from V and 1 base from J, with 8 bases between. The CDR3 loop spans 13 amino acids. Germline V lookup: CDR1 SGHTA, CDR2 FQGNSA. CDR3 residues: CASSTSGNTEAFF. In DNA, the CDR3 is TGTGCCAGCAGCACCTCAGGGAACACTGAAGCTTTCTTT. Supplemented by reference TRBV7-2 and TRBJ1-1, the full variable domain reads GAGVSQSPSNKVTEKGKDVELRCDPISGHTALYWYRQSLGQGLEFLIYFQGNSAPDKSGLPSDRFSAERTGGSVSTLTIQRTQQEDSAVYLCASSTSGNTEAFFGQGTRLTVV.

The chain joins TRBV2 to TRBJ1-1; possible D gene TRBD1, 5 bases. Looked up from germline, CDR1 is SNHLY and CDR2 is FYNNEI. The CDR3 runs to 14 residues. V lost 3 bases to trimming and J lost 0 bases, with 8 bases between them. CDR3 amino acids: CASSEGPMNTEAFF. The CDR3 region has the DNA TGTGCCAGCAGTGAGGGGCCCATGAACACTGAAGCTTTCTTT.

CDR3 region: CSASTPGTGVYQPQHF. The CDR3 bases are TGCAGTGCCTCAACCCCCGGGACAGGGGTCTATCAGCCCCAGCATTTT. The genes are TRBV20-1 and TRBJ1-5; TRBD1 matches at 10 bases. Germline V lookup: CDR1 DFQATT, CDR2 SNEGSKA (reference sequence). The CDR3 consists of 16 residues. With 6 bases clipped from V and 5 bases from J, the junction kept 13 bases outside the gene matches.

This clonotype was counted a few times. V and J are TRBV19 and TRBJ1-5; D gene unclear. CDR3 length equals 14 residues. With 3 bases removed from V and 8 bases from J, the gap between germline ends came to 14 bases. Germline V gene data show CDR1 as LNHDA and CDR2 as SQIVND (reference sequence). The CDR3 nucleotides read TGTGCCAGTAGTATGCAAGGAGCTGGCGAGCCCCAGCATTTT. Translated, it gives CASSMQGAGEPQHF.

The chain has TRBV28 and TRBJ2-1; D unresolved. Germline V gives CDR1 MDHEN, CDR2 SYDVKM. The CDR3 consists of 11 residues. V was cut by 6 bases and J by 4 bases, with 4 bases left in between. CDR3 in amino acids: CASSSYNEQFF. The DNA of the CDR3 is TGTGCCAGCAGCAGTTACAATGAGCAGTTCTTC.

The J gene is TRBJ2-2, the V gene TRBV12-3 or TRBV12-4, with D possibly being TRBD2 (5 bases). V was shortened by 2 bases and J by 4 bases, with 11 bases between the two germline ends. The CDR3 is made up of 15 amino acids. The CDR3, as DNA: TGTGCCAGCAGTTTACGGGGAGTGGGCACCGGGGAGCTGTTTTTT. Amino acids: CASSLRGVGTGELFF.

This chain connects TRBV6-5 to TRBJ2-1; TRBD2 might be the D (6 bases). With 2 bases removed from V and 2 bases from J, the gap between germline ends came to 10 bases. Per germline, CDR1 MNHEY and CDR2 SVGAGI. The length of the CDR3 is 15 residues. Here the CDR3 DNA reads TGTGCCAGCAGTTACACGGGAGACACCTACAATGAGCAGTTCTTC. This codes for CASSYTGDTYNEQFF.

This chain connects TRBV3-1 to TRBJ1-6; D possibly corresponds to TRBD1 (5 bases). There are 15 residues in the CDR3. Germline V gene data show CDR1 as LGHDT and CDR2 as YNNKEL (reference sequence). Trimming stripped 2 bases from V and 14 bases from J, with 19 bases between. The CDR3 is CASSQSEAGGGALHF. For the CDR3, the DNA is TGTGCCAGCAGCCAATCGGAGGCAGGTGGAGGGGCCCTCCACTTT.

As concerns this clonotype: A much larger clone differs from this one at a single base, so this may be a read error. V gene TRBV20-1 combines with J gene TRBJ2-5, with D uncertain. CDR1 is DFQATT and CDR2 is SNEGSKA in the germline V gene (reference sequence). The CDR3 has 19 amino acids. The CDR3 reads CSAGDRRLAESSTRETQYF. The CDR3 DNA reads as TGCAGTGCTGGAGACCGACGACTGGCAGAGAGTTCAACAAGAGAGACCCAGTACTTC.

CDR3 nucleotides: TGTGCCAGCAGCCCGGGACTTTATTCGTACGAGCAGTACTTC. Translated: CASSPGLYSYEQYF. This rearrangement joins TRBV6-1 to TRBJ2-7, with a tentative D call TRBD2 (6 bases). This CDR3 spans 14 amino acids. Trimming shortened V by 6 bases and J by 4 bases, and 16 bases separated the two germline ends. The germline CDR1 and CDR2 sequences are MNHNS and SASEGT.

The V gene is TRBV20-1, the J gene TRBJ2-7; maybe TRBD2 (5 bases). The V gene lost 6 bases and the J gene lost 2 bases, with 14 bases spanning the gap. CDR1 DFQATT and CDR2 SNEGSKA come from the germline V gene (reference sequence). The CDR3 is 13 amino acids. As DNA, the CDR3 is TGCAGTGCGATCCGGGGAAATACCTACGAGCAGTACTTC. Translating gives CSAIRGNTYEQYF.

The rearrangement joins TRBV20-1 to TRBJ1-2; 8 bases line up with TRBD1. With 6 bases clipped from V and 6 bases from J, the junction kept 9 bases outside the gene matches. From germline, CDR1 is DFQATT and CDR2 SNEGSKA (reference sequence). This CDR3 region has 13 residues. CDR3 residues: CSARSTGVDGYTF. The CDR3 nucleotides read TGCAGTGCCCGGTCGACAGGGGTGGATGGCTACACCTTC.

CDR3: CASSLYGQITDTQYF. The CDR3 coding sequence is TGCGCCAGCAGCCTCTACGGGCAGATCACAGATACGCAGTATTTT. This chain joins TRBV5-1 and TRBJ2-3; D remains ambiguous. V shed 4 bases and J shed 2 bases, with 14 bases lying between them. The CDR3 is 15 residues long. Per the germline V gene, CDR1 is SGHRS and CDR2 is YFSETQ. The complete variable domain, with remaining parts taken from reference TRBV5-1 and TRBJ2-3, reads KAGVTQTPRYLIKTRGQQVTLSCSPISGHRSVSWYQQTPGQGLQFLFEYFSETQRNKGNFPGRFSGRQFSNSRSEMNVSTLELGDSALYLCASSLYGQITDTQYFGPGTRLTVL.

This chain joins TRBV3-1 and TRBJ1-5; 9 positions match TRBD1. V lost 4 bases to trimming and J lost 7 bases; unmatched junction nucleotides: 8. In germline, CDR1 is LGHDT, CDR2 YNNKEL (reference sequence). The CDR3 loop spans 15 amino acids. The CDR3 loop is CASSLSGTGTQPQHF. CDR3 coding DNA: TGTGCCAGCAGCCTTTCCGGGACAGGGACCCAGCCCCAGCATTTT.

The V and J genes are TRBV19 and TRBJ1-1; D is uncertain. Trimming stripped 6 bases from V and 1 base from J, with 9 bases between. The germline gives CDR1 LNHDA, CDR2 SQIVND (reference sequence). The CDR3 runs 13 residues. The CDR3 is CASRPSGNTEAFF. The CDR3 region has the DNA TGTGCCAGTAGACCGTCTGGGAACACTGAAGCTTTCTTT. The whole variable domain, remainder taken from reference TRBV19 and TRBJ1-1, is DGGITQSPKYLFRKEGQNVTLSCEQNLNHDAMYWYRQDPGQGLRLIYYSQIVNDFQKGDIAEGYSVSREKKESFPLTVTSAQKNPTAFYLCASRPSGNTEAFFGQGTRLTVV.

The gene calls are TRBV30 and TRBJ2-7; the match to TRBD1 covers 7 bases. CDR1 is GTSNPN, CDR2 SVGIG, per germline (reference sequence). V was pared by 8 bases and J by 6 bases, with 16 bases of the junction left unmatched. CDR3 length equals 14 residues. This CDR3 is CALTAGTVEFEQYF. The CDR3, as DNA: TGTGCCCTCACCGCCGGGACAGTAGAGTTCGAGCAGTACTTC.

This chain uses TRBV12-3 or TRBV12-4 with TRBJ1-2; 7 bases agree with TRBD1. The CDR3 contains 13 residues. Trimming removed 4 bases from V and 5 bases from J; junction bases left unmatched: 4. In DNA form, the CDR3 reads TGTGCCAGCAGTTCCACGGGACAGTATGGCTACACCTTC. This codes for CASSSTGQYGYTF.